Presented here are 14 T cell receptor beta chains from one specimen sequenced in a study of T cell clones after liver transplantation (dated by TCRdb to the late 2010s). The method behind the library was the immunoSEQ multiplex PCR assay. This is the immuneACCESS table as TCRdb keeps it, with only in-frame sequences that have V and J called. A part of the clones is gone; compared with another copy, unresolved V genes explain less than half, and the rest is unexplained. Across this sample there are 45,000 to 60,000 clones, with under 85% seen only once. Clones ranked in the top ten supply around 8.9% of the sample. The input for sequencing was CD4+ T cells from blood, taken at the 22-month timepoint. These receptor sequences come from a human patient who received a liver transplant. Following a transplant, a fraction of the T cells may be traceable to the graft donor.

The V gene is TRBV29-1, the J gene TRBJ1-1; no clear D. CDR1 and CDR2 from the germline V gene are SQVTM and ANQGSEA. Trimming took off 5 bases at V and 1 base at J, with 17 bases between the two ends. This CDR3 is 15 amino acids long. In nucleotides, the CDR3 is TGCAGCGTTCGATCCCTATACGGGAGGAACACTGAAGCTTTCTTT. The encoded protein is CSVRSLYGRNTEAFF. The full variable domain, with the rest looked up from reference TRBV29-1 and TRBJ1-1, is SAVISQKPSRDICQRGTSLTIQCQVDSQVTMMFWYRQQPGQSLTLIATANQGSEATYESGFVIDKFPISRPNLTFSTLTVSNMSPEDSSIYLCSVRSLYGRNTEAFFGQGTRLTVV.

A single count supports this clone. The rearrangement links TRBV5-4 to TRBJ2-7; D is unclear. Germline assignment: CDR1 SGHNT and CDR2 YYREEE (reference sequence). Trimming cost V 5 bases and J 3 bases, with 9 bases left between them. The CDR3 runs 12 residues. As DNA, the CDR3 is TGTGCCAGCAGTCACGACGGCTACGAGCAGTACTTC. The encoded protein is CASSHDGYEQYF.

The chain is built from TRBV7-9 and TRBJ1-5; D remains ambiguous. The V end lost 3 bases, the J end lost 7 bases, and 7 bases lay between the germline ends. CDR1 SEHNR and CDR2 FQNEAQ come from the germline V gene (reference sequence). The CDR3 is made up of 12 amino acids. CDR3 bases: TGTGCCAGCAGCTTCCAAAACCAGCCCCAGCATTTT. The encoded protein is CASSFQNQPQHF.

This rearrangement joins TRBV6-5 to TRBJ1-3; D not certain. V lost 2 bases, J lost 0 bases, and 8 bases lay in between. The germline V gene has CDR1 MNHEY and CDR2 SVGAGI. The CDR3 has 15 residues. CDR3 sequence (DNA): TGTGCCAGCAGTTACGGCGAAAGCTCTGGAAACACCATATATTTT. Protein: CASSYGESSGNTIYF.

Only one count was recorded for this clone. The rearrangement links TRBV10-3 to TRBJ2-7; D is undetermined. The CDR3 is 12 amino acids. CDR1 is ENHRY, CDR2 SYGVKD, per germline. The V end was cut by 1 base, the J end by 6 bases, with 7 bases between. The CDR3 nucleotides read TGTGCCATCAGTGAGTGGGCCCCCGAGCAGTACTTC. This sequence encodes CAISEWAPEQYF.

This clone was recorded a few times. The CDR3 DNA is TGCGCCAGCAGCTCCTGGACAGGTACTAACTATGGCTACACCTTC. Protein: CASSSWTGTNYGYTF. V and J are TRBV5-1 and TRBJ1-2, with 7 bases lining up with TRBD1. The germline V gene has CDR1 SGHRS and CDR2 YFSETQ. This CDR3 contains 15 residues. V dropped 3 bases and J dropped 0; count of bases not matched to a gene: 5.

The chain is built from TRBV9 and TRBJ2-5, with D hard to call. Germline-derived CDR1 and CDR2 are SGDLS and YYNGEE. Between the trimmed V and J ends, which lost 0 bases and 1 base, there was a span of 10 bases. The CDR3 is 15 amino acids. The CDR3 nucleotides read TGTGCCAGCAGCGTAGGGCCAGGAGTCCAAGAGACCCAGTACTTC. Encoded protein: CASSVGPGVQETQYF.

The chain carries TRBV21-1 and TRBJ1-1. TRBV21-1 is assigned pseudogene status. The CDR3 length is 11 residues. The CDR3 DNA sequence: TGTGCCAGCAGCCCCCCCACTGAAGCTTTCTTT. Protein: CASSPPTEAFF.

The count of this clone is one. This chain links TRBV28 with TRBJ2-1; no clear D gene. This CDR3 region has 13 residues. Trimming cost V 7 bases and J 7 bases, with 14 bases left between them. Looked up from germline, CDR1 is MDHEN and CDR2 is SYDVKM. CDR3 region: CASTLQERNEQFF. The CDR3 DNA sequence: TGTGCCAGCACGTTGCAGGAGAGGAATGAGCAGTTCTTC.

The J gene is TRBJ2-7, the V gene TRBV7-2; no clear D. V gave up 5 bases and J gave up 3 bases, with 5 bases separating them. CDR1 is SGHTA, CDR2 FQGNSA, per germline. The CDR3 covers 11 residues. The CDR3 is CASSLIYEQYF. CDR3 bases: TGTGCCAGCAGCCTTATCTACGAGCAGTACTTC.

This clone showed up just once. J is TRBJ2-3 and V is TRBV5-4; D perhaps matches TRBD2 (5 bases). Trimming removed 4 bases from V and 5 bases from J, with 11 bases in between. The CDR3 has 13 residues. Looked up from germline, CDR1 is SGHNT and CDR2 is YYREEE (reference sequence). This CDR3 is CASSPAGLDTQYF. The CDR3 bases are TGTGCCAGCAGCCCCGCGGGCTTAGATACGCAGTATTTT.

This clone has just one count. CDR3 region: CAWSVDRDITGYTF. The CDR3 nucleotides read TGTGCCTGGAGTGTAGACCGGGACATTACAGGCTACACCTTC. The chain couples TRBV30 to TRBJ1-2, with a possible D match to TRBD1 (6 bases). CDR1 GTSNPN and CDR2 SVGIG come from the germline V gene (reference sequence). Trimming took off 0 bases at V and 8 bases at J, with 16 bases between the two ends. This CDR3 comprises 14 residues.

This clone was recorded a few times. This rearrangement joins TRBV7-9 to TRBJ2-7; tentative D call: TRBD1 (7 bases). V was shortened by 5 bases and J by 3 bases, with 26 bases between the two germline ends. The CDR3 consists of 18 residues. Germline V gene lookup returns CDR1 SEHNR and CDR2 FQNEAQ (reference sequence). The CDR3 coding sequence is TGTGCCAGCAGCCCCGGCAGTGGCGGGACAGTGGTTTACTACGAGCAGTACTTC. Translated, it gives CASSPGSGGTVVYYEQYF.

The genes are TRBV5-4 and TRBJ2-7; 7 nucleotides align to TRBD2. The CDR3 runs to 17 residues. Germline V gives CDR1 SGHNT, CDR2 YYREEE (reference sequence). With V trimmed by 0 bases and J by 6 bases, 15 bases remained unmatched. CDR3 sequence (DNA): TGTGCCAGCAGCTTGGGCCCCCCCGGGAGGAAGGAGGGCGAGCAGTACTTC. Encoded protein: CASSLGPPGRKEGEQYF.